This record covers a single T cell receptor beta chain. Its antigen is undetermined. Breast cancer patients provided tissue from their axillary draining lymph nodes. This record belongs to a study of breast tumors, draining lymph nodes, adjacent tissues. Overall study results and limits: Tumors had less TCR diversity than lymph nodes, more than nontumor tissue. Findings are consistent with lymph node origin and intratumoral expansion of most tumor T cells. Data only fit, rather than demonstrated, lymph node origin of most tumor T cells. Tumor and nontumor repertoires were significantly more similar in luminal-like than in basal-like breast cancer.

V was pared by 3 bases and J by 0 bases, with 12 bases between. The CDR3 runs to 16 residues. In germline, CDR1 is SGHTA, CDR2 FQGNSA. TCRdb fed the multiplex PCR reads into MiXCR, producing one record per CDR3 protein. The sample lists about 230,000 distinct CDR3 sequences, 32% seen once, with 1.4% in the top ten. The gene calls are TRBV7-2 and TRBJ2-4, with a possible D match to TRBD1 (6 bases). What was sequenced was axillary lymph node tissue. The receptor was derived from a female donor with breast cancer. Some clones in this sample may be carry-over from other donors' samples. The CDR3 bases are TGTGCCAGCAGCTTCTTTTCAGGGGCAGCCAAAAACATTCAGTACTTC. Amino acids: CASSFFSGAAKNIQYF. Full variable domain (outside the CDR3, taken from reference TRBV7-2 and TRBJ2-4): GAGVSQSPSNKVTEKGKDVELRCDPISGHTALYWYRQSLGQGLEFLIYFQGNSAPDKSGLPSDRFSAERTGGSVSTLTIQRTQQEDSAVYLCASSFFSGAAKNIQYFGAGTRLSVL.